Listed here are 15 T cell receptor beta chains from one sample, sequenced in a study of persistence of HIV-infected CD4 T cells (dated by TCRdb to about 2020). These receptors are not linked to any known antigen. What this sample's treatment or condition label stands for: suppressive antiretroviral therapy. Cells were stimulated with a pool of overlapping HIV-1 Gag 15-mer peptides at 1 ug per peptide per mL. Memory populations depleted of antigen-responding cells were obtained by sorting nonresponding CD40L-negative CD69-negative CD45RO-high memory CD4+ T cells. The immunoSEQ hsTCRB assay version 4 in survey mode was used to sequence TCRbeta repertoires from genomic DNA. The table was pulled from immuneACCESS by TCRdb, which kept in-frame rearrangements only. Such tables lose some clones; where checked, under half of the loss comes from unresolved V genes, and the rest has no known cause. This sample lists more than 30,000 clones; approximately 78% were detected once. Roughly 1% of the sample comes from the top ten.

This material consisted of cultured CD4+ T cells from PBMCs, taken from a patient who received antiretroviral therapy. What this sample's cell subset or site label stands for: CD40L-CD69- CD45RO-high memory CD4 T cells not responding to Gag peptides. The receptor source for this set is an adult with HIV. The donor label of this sample is uncertain.

The V call is TRBV6-5, the J call TRBJ2-2, with D tentatively TRBD2 (5 bases). V shed 7 bases and J shed 0 bases, with 9 bases lying between them. Germline CDR1 and CDR2: MNHEY and SVGAGI. The length of the CDR3 is 14 residues. Written as DNA, the CDR3 is TGTGCCAGCACCGAACTAGCGAACACCGGGGAGCTGTTTTTT. Its protein product is CASTELANTGELFF.

V and J are TRBV5-6 and TRBJ1-1, with a weak D call TRBD1 (5 bases). Germline V lookup: CDR1 SGHDT, CDR2 YYEEEE. Trimming stripped 4 bases from V and 1 base from J, with 11 bases between. This CDR3 spans 14 amino acids. The DNA of the CDR3 is TGTGCCAGCAGCGAGGGACTGGGGAACACTGAAGCTTTCTTT. Its translation: CASSEGLGNTEAFF.

V and J are TRBV6-5 and TRBJ2-1; tentative D call: TRBD2 (7 bases). V was clipped by 7 bases and J by 2 bases, with 15 bases between them. Germline-derived CDR1 and CDR2 are MNHEY and SVGAGI. This CDR3 has 15 residues. CDR3 in DNA: TGTGCCAGCAAGGTAGGGGGGGATCCCTACAATGAGCAGTTCTTC. It encodes CASKVGGDPYNEQFF.

This clone was seen only a few times. The chain carries TRBV7-8 and TRBJ1-1, with D uncertain. Germline values: CDR1 SGHVS, CDR2 FQNEAQ. The CDR3 spans 13 residues. V was trimmed by 3 bases and J by 1 base, leaving 6 bases between them. Here the CDR3 reads CASSFFGNTEAFF. CDR3 bases: TGTGCCAGCAGCTTTTTCGGGAACACTGAAGCTTTCTTT.

The genes are TRBV10-3 and TRBJ1-2; a weak D match, TRBD1 (5 bases). Germline lookup yields CDR1 ENHRY and CDR2 SYGVKD. V was shortened by 6 bases and J by 2 bases, with 10 bases between the two germline ends. The CDR3 loop spans 13 amino acids. The CDR3 nucleotides read TGTGCCATCAGGGGCAGGGCCAACTATGGCTACACCTTC. This codes for CAIRGRANYGYTF.

The CDR3 sequence: CASSRSTETTDTQYF. The CDR3 coding sequence is TGTGCCAGCAGCCGATCGACAGAAACCACAGATACGCAGTATTTT. The chain is built from TRBV7-3 and TRBJ2-3, with D possibly TRBD1 on 5 matching bases. The CDR3 runs to 15 residues. V lost 5 bases to trimming and J lost 2 bases, with 14 bases between them. Looked up from germline, CDR1 is SGHTA and CDR2 is FQGTGA.

The chain couples TRBV7-9 to TRBJ2-3; 7 bases align to TRBD2. Germline values: CDR1 SEHNR, CDR2 FQNEAQ (reference sequence). J lost 2 bases, V lost 3 bases, and 2 bases had no gene match. CDR3 length: 14 amino acids. The DNA for the CDR3 is TGTGCCAGCAGCTTGGGGGGGATCACAGATACGCAGTATTTT. Amino acid sequence: CASSLGGITDTQYF.

The V and J genes are TRBV9 and TRBJ1-2, with TRBD1 matching over 9 bases. The CDR3 runs to 14 residues. With V trimmed by 3 bases and J by 7 bases, 7 bases remained unmatched. Germline lookup yields CDR1 SGDLS and CDR2 YYNGEE. CDR3 protein: CASSGSGTGTGYTF. CDR3 coding DNA: TGTGCCAGCAGCGGTTCCGGGACAGGGACTGGCTACACCTTC. The whole variable domain, filled in from reference TRBV9 and TRBJ1-2, reads DSGVTQTPKHLITATGQRVTLRCSPRSGDLSVYWYQQSLDQGLQFLIQYYNGEERAKGNILERFSAQQFPDLHSELNLSSLELGDSALYFCASSGSGTGTGYTFGSGTRLTVV.

The chain joins TRBV24-1 to TRBJ2-6; 7 positions agree with TRBD1. After removal of 2 bases from V and 8 bases from J, the junction contained 11 bases not matched to a gene. The CDR3 extends over 17 amino acids. Germline V gene sequence: CDR1 KGHDR, CDR2 SFDVKD. CDR3 bases: TGTGCCACCAGTGATTCCCCCGGACAGGAAAAGTCCAACGTCCTGACTTTC. The encoded protein is CATSDSPGQEKSNVLTF.

The CDR3 DNA sequence: TGTGCCAGTAGTACACAGGGGTATAATGAGCAGTTCTTC. This encodes CASSTQGYNEQFF. The chain recombines TRBV19 with TRBJ2-1, with 7 bases lining up with TRBD1. The CDR3 is made up of 13 amino acids. Unmatched junction bases numbered 4, after V lost 4 bases and J lost 7 bases. Looked up from germline, CDR1 is LNHDA and CDR2 is SQIVND (reference sequence).

The genes are TRBV6-2 or TRBV6-3 and TRBJ1-3; a weak D match, TRBD1 (6 bases). This CDR3 has 16 residues. Per germline, CDR1 MNHEY and CDR2 SVGEGT. With 5 bases removed from V and 0 bases from J, the gap between germline ends came to 14 bases. The CDR3 loop is CASSLRQVNSGNTIYF. The CDR3 DNA reads TGTGCCAGCAGTCTTCGACAGGTGAACTCTGGAAACACCATATATTTT.

V and J are TRBV30 and TRBJ2-6; D is unclear. With 6 bases removed from V and 3 bases from J, the gap between germline ends came to 12 bases. This CDR3 spans 14 amino acids. The germline V gene encodes CDR1 GTSNPN and CDR2 SVGIG (reference sequence). The CDR3 DNA reads TGTGCCTGCCCCGCCCCGGATGGGGCCAACGTCCTGACTTTC. Encoded protein: CACPAPDGANVLTF.

The table lists this clone with a few counts. The rearrangement joins TRBV30 to TRBJ1-1; D remains ambiguous. CDR3 size: 11 residues. Germline V gene data show CDR1 as GTSNPN and CDR2 as SVGIG (reference sequence). The ends were cut back, 4 bases at V and 5 bases at J, with 8 bases in the middle. The CDR3: CAWTLGTEAFF. CDR3 DNA: TGTGCCTGGACCCTGGGGACTGAAGCTTTCTTT. The full variable domain, with the rest looked up from reference TRBV30 and TRBJ1-1, is SQTIHQWPATLVQPVGSPLSLECTVEGTSNPNLYWYRQAAGRGLQLLFYSVGIGQISSEVPQNLSASRPQDRQFILSSKKLLLSDSGFYLCAWTLGTEAFFGQGTRLTVV.

This clone was observed a few times. The chain links TRBV18 to TRBJ1-2; D gene uncertain. Germline values: CDR1 KGHSH, CDR2 LQKENI. V was trimmed by 2 bases and J by 2 bases, leaving 12 bases between them. CDR3 length: 15 amino acids. This CDR3 is CASSPAEVLNYGYTF. The CDR3 region has the DNA TGTGCCAGCTCACCAGCTGAGGTTTTGAACTATGGCTACACCTTC.

This sequence joins TRBV29-1 and TRBJ2-6, with TRBD1 identical over 9 bases. J lost 0 bases, V lost 6 bases, and 3 bases had no gene match. CDR1 and CDR2 (germline): SQVTM, ANQGSEA. The length of the CDR3 is 15 residues. The CDR3 spells CSVGTGFSGANVLTF. The CDR3 DNA reads as TGCAGCGTCGGGACAGGGTTCTCTGGGGCCAACGTCCTGACTTTC.